The source of this T cell receptor (beta chain) is a study of cytomegalovirus exposure and HLA in healthy donors (dated by TCRdb to 2015 to 2018). For the study in its entirety: An earlier analysis of around 600 of the donors reported roughly 300 Gb of sequence data and around 110 million unique TCR beta sequences from about 179 million T cells. An early release covering about 600 HLA-typed donors comprised around 300 gigabases of sequencing data and tens of millions of unique TCR sequences. The genetic ancestry cluster associated with self-reported Caucasian donors included roughly four fifths of the roughly 400 genotyped donors. The study was designed to test whether signatures of past pathogen exposure could be identified by cataloging public T cell receptors. The T cell repertoires of some 670 subjects were profiled by immunosequencing and related to cytomegalovirus serostatus. Along with the approximately 600-subject first cohort, a separate validation cohort of about 110 different subjects was used. To predict cytomegalovirus infection status, the study brought together high-throughput TCR immunosequencing, statistical association of individual TCRs with disease status, and machine learning. In a later analysis, previously published TCR beta repertoires from roughly 710 donors were re-analyzed and high-resolution HLA genotyping was added so that TCR occurrence patterns could be studied. Rather than using new phenotypic data, the later analysis identified candidate immune exposures from TCR beta sequences and from how often those sequences occurred across donors. An earlier analysis of around 580 of the donors used high-throughput TCR beta sequencing to judge whether each TCR beta V gene segment behaved as functional or pseudogenic. Donor age, sex, ethnicity and CMV serostatus were compiled together with the repertoire data. Genome-wide SNP genotypes for about 60% of the roughly 670 donors were used in a later genetic analysis, which treated that subset as a discovery cohort. Every repertoire in the discovery cohort had been generated on one and the same sequencing platform. HLA typing included class I and class II loci at four-digit resolution. The number of donors typed differed by locus, with roughly 620-630 for A, B, C, DRB1 and DQB1, more than 500 for DQA1, approximately 580 for DPA1, and over 400 for DPB1. Four or five DR-DQ haplotypes were treated as single units for association and clustering because of strong linkage in the cohort. Among 300 to 500 genotyped donors of the cohort, an average of about 220,000 unique TCR beta nucleotide sequences was sequenced per donor, of which about 19% were non-productive. Study-level results and caveats: In a later analysis, most CMV-associated TCR beta chains were found to appear HLA-restricted, with HLA associations seemingly driven largely by CMV exposure. In the study, about 150 TCR beta chains were listed as associated with cytomegalovirus. Cytomegalovirus status was reported to be diagnosed by the classifier with high specificity and sensitivity in both the original and validation cohorts. Broadly in line with IMGT annotations, most TCR beta V segments showed up in productive rearrangements about 90% or about 30% of the time in an earlier analysis of 587 of the donors. Some IMGT-functional V segments, including TRBV6-2 and TRBV6-3, could not be distinguished by the 87-base-pair reads and were therefore excluded. At a false discovery rate of 0.05, a later analysis linked around 17,000 TCR beta sequences to specific HLA alleles. In this cohort, only TCR beta chains were sequenced, and detectable features were limited by the absence of alpha or paired-chain data. When HLA alleles, especially DR and DQ, strongly co-occurred, TCR associations were difficult to assign to individual alleles. A later analysis found that HLA-associated TCR beta chains were more clonally expanded and had lower generation probabilities than equally common non-associated chains. In vitro tests confirmed that a few of the cytomegalovirus-associated TCR beta chains recognize cytomegalovirus antigens. Because counts were too low, approximately 18 rarely observed V segments, including chromosome 9 orphons, were excluded from the earlier analysis of several hundred of the donors. HLA typing was unavailable for some donors at each locus, so association tests used only the typed subset. A later genetic analysis associated a missense DCLRE1C variant with V-gene and J-gene trimming of TCR beta chains, and an independent cohort replicated the association. The only immune exposure information available for the cohort was CMV serostatus. The presence/absence analyses assumed that sequencing depth was roughly uniform across donors, and that assumption may not be true. A further reported finding was that TCR beta sequences accurately predicted the HLA-A and HLA-B alleles for most subjects in the first cohort. In a later analysis, several top co-occurrence clusters were reported to appear linked to parvovirus B19, influenza, CMV and Epstein-Barr virus. Correlated functional status among segregating V segments might reflect linkage disequilibrium, but an unknown experimental factor could not be ruled out. A cluster of highly shared sequence variants was judged likely to be a technical artifact of the sequencing pipeline. The authors suggested that the approach could potentially be generalized to other disease states and immunological phenotypes. According to a later genetic analysis, donors in an Asian-associated ancestry cluster had fewer N-insertions in productive TCRs than the roughly 700-donor mean. In a later analysis, the rate of TCR association differed among HLA loci, with DRB1 alleles having the most associated TCRs and HLA-C alleles having the fewest. While some public TCRs were present in many individuals, most TCR sequences turned up only very rarely across donors.

The cohort consisted of approximately 690 healthy bone marrow donors. At the time of sampling, every cohort member was nominally healthy, though immune exposures that went unrecorded were likely present. The donor was CMV seronegative and belonged to the group of several hundred seronegative cohort members. A peripheral blood sample was collected from each donor, and TCR beta sequencing was performed on peripheral blood mononuclear cells. The Qiagen DNeasy Blood Extraction Kit was used to extract genomic DNA from the blood cell samples. This clone has a handful of counts. Its antigen remains undetermined. At one of its ends the junction is not consistent with the germline gene, which may arise from a read error. From a lookup of the germline V gene (reference sequence), CDR1 and CDR2 are SSHAT and FNYEAQ. Inclusive of the bounding cysteine and phenylalanine, the CDR3 is 19 residues long. Only the CDR3 DNA is retained, 57 bases long and in frame from the first base.

Preparation of the library involved the immunoSEQ multiplex PCR assay. The multiplex PCR relied on a mix of 60 forward primers for TCR Vbeta segments and 13 reverse primers for TCR Jbeta segments. A multiplex PCR assay on genomic DNA amplified the CDR3 region of rearranged TCR beta genes. On the Illumina HiSeq System, the amplified TCR beta libraries were sequenced as 87-base-pair reads. On the study's bioinformatics: A later analysis tallied some 79 million unique TCR beta chains across the roughly 610 repertoires, and some 12 million of those chains were shared by two or more donors. To remove PCR and sequencing errors, raw reads were error-corrected and collapsed into unique sequences using a nearest-neighbor algorithm that merged closely related sequences. Alignment of CDR3 sequences to IMGT reference sequences was used to assign V, D and J gene segments. For a sequence to be retained, a match of at least six nucleotides was required to both a V gene segment and a J gene segment. A rearrangement was called productive if the CDR3 had no stop codons and remained in frame with V and J, and every other rearrangement was called non-productive. CDR3 was defined by IMGT convention, running from the second conserved V-encoded cysteine to the conserved J-encoded phenylalanine. Sequences without an unambiguous match to a single V gene segment were excluded from the earlier analysis of 500 to 700 of the donors. An earlier analysis of several hundred of the donors called V segments functional above 56.7% productive rearrangements and segregating when the between-donor standard deviation exceeded 5%. A statistical classification framework was developed to diagnose cytomegalovirus status using the catalog of TCR beta chain sequences. A later analysis assigned V and J genes by comparing TCR nucleotide sequences with IMGT/GENE-DB human TR gene sequences. Using the TCRdist pipeline, a later analysis assigned CDR3 sequences along with most-parsimonious VDJ recombination scenarios. A later analysis defined each TCR beta chain by its CDR3 amino acid sequence plus V-gene family, and excluded reads lacking a unique V-gene family. As a way to deal with suspected cross-contamination and a sequencing artifact, a later analysis dropped roughly 600 nucleotide sequences that were highly shared and had low generation probability. In a later analysis, a clonal expansion index was calculated for each public chain from normalized within-repertoire ranks of inferred template counts. Generation probabilities in a later analysis came from a VDJ recombination model fitted to out-of-frame rearrangements, and those results were checked against IGoR. A later analysis scored TCR-TCR, TCR-HLA and TCR-CMV co-occurrence with hypergeometric tests, applying a repertoire-size bias correction to TCR pairs. False discovery rates were estimated in a later analysis by permuting HLA or CMV assignments 20 times. A later analysis grouped co-occurring TCRs with DBSCAN, adding TCRdist sequence similarity when clustering within HLA-allele-positive subsets. Repertoires with fewer than 30,000 or more than 120,000 public chains were left out of co-occurrence clustering, as were several repertoires with anomalous nucleotide sharing. The clones in this table, taken by TCRdb from immuneACCESS, are in-frame only. Not every clone is retained; where verified, under half of the shortfall comes from an unresolved V gene, and the cause of the rest is unknown. V and J calls and clone size follow that table, whereas D and trimming were derived from the DNA. The sample table holds some 150,000 clones, of which less than 10% were seen once. The leading ten clones occupy roughly 1.9% of the sample.

This clonotype was obtained from a middle-aged man in good health and CMV-seronegative. The source material was PBMCs. The V gene is TRBV7-7 and the J gene is TRBJ2-2; 11 bases in the middle match TRBD2. The CDR3 region has the sequence CASSLALAGGRTSTGELFF. The nucleotides are TGTGCTAGCAGCCTAGCTCTAGCGGGGGGCCGTACTTCCACCGGGGAGCTGTTTTTT.